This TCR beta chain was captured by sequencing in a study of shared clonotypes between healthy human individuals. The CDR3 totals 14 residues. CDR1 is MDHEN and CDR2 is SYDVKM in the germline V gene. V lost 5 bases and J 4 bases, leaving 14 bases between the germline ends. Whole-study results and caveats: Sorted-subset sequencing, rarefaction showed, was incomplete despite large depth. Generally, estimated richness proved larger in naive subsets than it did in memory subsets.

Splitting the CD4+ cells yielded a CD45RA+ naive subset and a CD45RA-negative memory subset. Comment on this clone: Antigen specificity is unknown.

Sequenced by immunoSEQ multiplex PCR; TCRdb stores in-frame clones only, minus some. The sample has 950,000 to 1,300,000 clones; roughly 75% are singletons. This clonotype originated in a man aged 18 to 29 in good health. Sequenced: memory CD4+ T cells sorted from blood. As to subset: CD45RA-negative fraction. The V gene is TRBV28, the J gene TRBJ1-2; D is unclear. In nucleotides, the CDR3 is TGTGCCAGCAGTATTCCAGGCACTTTCTATGGCTACACCTTC. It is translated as CASSIPGTFYGYTF.